This T cell receptor beta chain comes out of a study of response to subunit inactivated influenza vaccine (dated by TCRdb to the late 2010s). Context from the whole study: To follow how T cells responded to a trivalent subunit inactivated influenza vaccine, the researchers relied on deep quantitative profiling of the T cell receptor repertoire. Results the study describes overall, beyond this receptor: The authors suggested that each seasonal influenza vaccination may recruit only a limited number of new T cells.

As encoded in the germline V gene (reference sequence), CDR1 is LGHDT while CDR2 is YNNKEL. From cysteine to phenylalanine, the CDR3 is 14 amino acids long. Of the read, only the CDR3 DNA is kept; its 42 bases are in frame from base 1. The junction shows trimming of 2 bases on V and 0 bases on J, plus 7 bases between the germline ends. This clonotype was observed a single time. This clone's antigen is unknown. Base qualities are missing; no much larger clone stands one base away. Weak support is all one read offers. Library preparation used RT-PCR. The instrument was an Illumina HiSeq 2500. TCRdb cleaned the public reads at Q25 with fastp, built clones with MiXCR and kept in-frame beta chains. Identical CDR3 protein sequences are pooled into one entry, listed with their most common genes and DNA. This sample has under 950,000 distinct CDR3 sequences in its table, and about 20% of those were observed once. Clones ranked in the top ten supply about 9.4% of the sample.

The specimen comprised PBMCs from blood, sampled 5 days after vaccination. The chain is made from TRBV3-1 and TRBJ1-1, with no reliable assignment of the D segment. This clonotype was obtained from a man aged 50 to 60 who received an inactivated influenza vaccine. Donor details come from another sample of the same person, matched by shared clones. The DNA sequence is TGTGCCAGCAGCCAACCAGGAATGAACACTGAAGCTTTCTTT. Its protein product is CASSQPGMNTEAFF.